This entry is about one T cell receptor beta chain. Donors of Cohort 3 who recovered were those that had two negative PCRs, clearance, or symptom resolution. The data stem from a study of blood T cell repertoires in COVID-19. V trimming: 2 bases; J trimming: 1 base; junction bases outside the gene matches: 4. CDR1 is PRHDT, CDR2 FYEKMQ, per germline (reference sequence). The CDR3 contains 16 residues. Here immunoSEQ multiplex PCR was the method, and the copy in TCRdb shows in-frame clones only, minus some. Here the sample spans about 140,000 clones, over 70% being singletons. The chain combines TRBV13 with TRBJ2-5; TRBD2 aligns across 10 bases. The sequencing sample was made of PBMCs or T cells enriched from blood (not recorded which). This receptor was taken from a man aged 60 to 75 who had recovered from COVID-19. The DNA for the CDR3 is TGTGCCAGCAGCTTACGGCCTAGCGGGAGCCAAGAGACCCAGTACTTC. It yields the protein CASSLRPSGSQETQYF.